The 11 T cell receptor beta chains below all came from one sample that was sequenced in a study of shared clonotypes between healthy human individuals. Repertoires were generated with immunoSEQ multiplex PCR, while TCRdb's copy carries only in-frame clones and drops some. Of about 690,000 clones listed, 90% were seen once; the top ten hold around a third. Sequenced input: memory CD8+ T cells from PBMCs. Subset defined: CD45RO+ cells pooled with CCR7-negative TemRA cells. All receptors come from a man aged 18 to 35 in good health. Some clones in this sample may be carry-over from other donors' samples.

This chain links TRBV5-1 with TRBJ2-5, with a tentative D call TRBD2 (6 bases). Trimming left V 7 bases short and J 5 bases short, with 18 bases between. Germline V gene data show CDR1 as SGHRS and CDR2 as YFSETQ. The CDR3 runs to 14 residues. The DNA for the CDR3 is TGCGCCAGCCCAATTGGGAGGATGATTGAGACCCAGTACTTC. This translates into CASPIGRMIETQYF.

In this sample, this clone turned up a few times. This chain uses TRBV7-2 with TRBJ1-2; no definite D call. CDR1 and CDR2 (germline): SGHTA, FQGNSA. With 9 bases removed from V and 6 bases from J, the gap between germline ends came to 11 bases. The CDR3 is 11 residues long. The CDR3 reads CASSRGNGYTF. The CDR3 DNA reads as TGTGCCAGTTCCAGAGGGAATGGCTACACCTTC.

This sequence joins TRBV27 and TRBJ2-1; perhaps TRBD1 as D (5 bases). V was cut by 1 base and J by 3 bases, with 16 bases left in between. Germline V lookup: CDR1 MNHEY, CDR2 SMNVEV (reference sequence). The CDR3 runs to 17 residues. CDR3 region: CASSLFAGLGLYNEQFF. CDR3 DNA sequence: TGTGCCAGCAGTTTATTCGCAGGGTTGGGTCTCTACAATGAGCAGTTCTTC.

V usage is TRBV18 and J usage is TRBJ2-3; D uncertain. CDR3 length: 17 amino acids. The V end was cut by 4 bases, the J end by 0 bases, with 17 bases between. The germline CDR1 and CDR2 sequences are KGHSH and LQKENI. The CDR3 DNA follows: TGTGCCAGCTCACTTGGTATTCGGCATCATAGCACAGATACGCAGTATTTT. It yields the protein CASSLGIRHHSTDTQYF.

The chain couples TRBV27 to TRBJ2-7; D call uncertain. Germline V gene data show CDR1 as MNHEY and CDR2 as SMNVEV (reference sequence). The CDR3 contains 15 residues. Deletions cut 4 bases from V and 3 bases from J, with 16 bases between. In DNA form, the CDR3 reads TGTGCCAGCAGTTCAAGGCTTCCGCTACTCTACGAGCAGTACTTC. Its translation is CASSSRLPLLYEQYF.

V gene TRBV6-5 combines with J gene TRBJ1-5, with 7 nucleotides matching TRBD1. J gave up 6 bases and V 4 bases, and 6 bases lay outside the gene matches. Germline values: CDR1 MNHEY, CDR2 SVGAGI. The CDR3 totals 14 residues. The CDR3 region is CASSLTGEGQPQHF. As DNA, the CDR3 is TGTGCCAGCAGTTTAACAGGGGAGGGTCAGCCCCAGCATTTT.

The V call is TRBV6-1, the J call TRBJ2-7; D might be TRBD1 (6 bases). CDR3 length: 15 residues. Trimming removed 5 bases at V and 2 bases at J, with 16 bases between. Germline CDR1 reads MNHNS; CDR2 reads SASEGT. CDR3 amino acids: CASSSVGTPTYEQYF. Here the CDR3 DNA reads TGTGCCAGCAGTAGCGTGGGGACACCCACCTACGAGCAGTACTTC.

This clone has just a few counts. The identical CDR3 is also encoded by other nucleotide sequences in the sample. The J gene is TRBJ2-2, the V gene TRBV28; D call uncertain. CDR1 MDHEN and CDR2 SYDVKM come from the germline V gene. There are 15 residues in the CDR3. Trimming cost V 5 bases and J 1 base, with 11 bases left between them. For the CDR3, the DNA is TGTGCCAGCAGTCCGACGACCGAGAACACCGGGGAGCTGTTTTTT. Its protein product is CASSPTTENTGELFF. The entire variable domain, with the rest obtained from reference TRBV28 and TRBJ2-2, is as follows: DVKVTQSSRYLVKRTGEKVFLECVQDMDHENMFWYRQDPGLGLRLIYFSYDVKMKEKGDIPEGYSVSREKKERFSLILESASTNQTSMYLCASSPTTENTGELFFGEGSRLTVL.

The V gene is TRBV28, the J gene TRBJ1-2; maybe TRBD1 (6 bases). The CDR3 length is 18 residues. Germline lookup yields CDR1 MDHEN and CDR2 SYDVKM. With 3 bases removed from V and 6 bases from J, the gap between germline ends came to 26 bases. CDR3 region: CASSFGIGEGGTNHGYTF. The CDR3 DNA sequence: TGTGCCAGCAGTTTCGGGATCGGGGAGGGGGGTACAAATCATGGCTACACCTTC.

The chain combines TRBV7-2 with TRBJ2-7, with 12 bases matching TRBD2. In germline, CDR1 is SGHTA, CDR2 FQGNSA. Unmatched junction bases numbered 11, after V lost 1 base and J lost 4 bases. The CDR3 consists of 18 residues. CDR3 region: CASSLVEAGLAGYYEQYF. CDR3 in DNA: TGTGCCAGCAGCTTAGTAGAGGCGGGACTAGCGGGCTATTACGAGCAGTACTTC.

This clone was observed a handful of times. The V call is TRBV29-1, the J call TRBJ1-1; D remains ambiguous. CDR3 length: 14 amino acids. V gave up 6 bases and J gave up 6 bases, with 20 bases separating them. The germline gives CDR1 SQVTM, CDR2 ANQGSEA. The CDR3: CSVQDRSGFPEAFF. DNA of the CDR3: TGCAGCGTCCAGGACCGCTCCGGGTTCCCTGAAGCTTTCTTT.